The clone carrying this TCR beta chain occurred a few times. CDR1 is SGHTA, CDR2 FQGNSA, per germline. V was clipped by 4 bases and J by 7 bases, with 11 bases between them. The CDR3 spans 13 residues. The sample is drawn from a study of T cells in localized non-small cell lung cancer. The table came from immunoSEQ multiplex PCR; TCRdb's copy has only in-frame clones and leaves some out. Of roughly 25,000 clones listed, 90% were seen once; the top ten hold around 1%. The chain joins TRBV7-2 to TRBJ1-5; tentatively, D is TRBD1 (6 bases). The material was peripheral blood, obtained before any cancer treatment. This receptor was identified in a woman aged 35-75 years with stage I lung adenocarcinoma. In nucleotides, the CDR3 is TGTGCCAGCAGCTATGCAGGGGACCAGCCCCAGCATTTT. This gives the protein CASSYAGDQPQHF.